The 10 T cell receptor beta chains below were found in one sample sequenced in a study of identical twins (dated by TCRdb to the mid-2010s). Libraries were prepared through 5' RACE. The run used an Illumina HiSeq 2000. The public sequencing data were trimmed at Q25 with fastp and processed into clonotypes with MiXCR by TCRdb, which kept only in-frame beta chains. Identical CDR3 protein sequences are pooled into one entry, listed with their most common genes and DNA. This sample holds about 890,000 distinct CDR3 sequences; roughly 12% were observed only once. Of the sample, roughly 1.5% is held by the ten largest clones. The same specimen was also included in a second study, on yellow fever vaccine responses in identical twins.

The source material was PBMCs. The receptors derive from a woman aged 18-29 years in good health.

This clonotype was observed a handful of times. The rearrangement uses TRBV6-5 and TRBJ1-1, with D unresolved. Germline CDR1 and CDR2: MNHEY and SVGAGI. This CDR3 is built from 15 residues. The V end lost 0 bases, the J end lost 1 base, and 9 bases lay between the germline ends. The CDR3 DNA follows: TGTGCCAGCAGTTACTCCTCCGCCTCGAACACTGAAGCTTTCTTT. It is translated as CASSYSSASNTEAFF.

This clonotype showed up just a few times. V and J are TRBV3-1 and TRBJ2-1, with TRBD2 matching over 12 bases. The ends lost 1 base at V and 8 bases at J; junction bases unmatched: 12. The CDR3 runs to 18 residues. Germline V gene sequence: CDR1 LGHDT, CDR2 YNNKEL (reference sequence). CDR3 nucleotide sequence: TGTGCCAGCAGCCAAGTATTGCCCCCTAGCGGGGGGGCTGATGAGCAGTTCTTC. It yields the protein CASSQVLPPSGGADEQFF.

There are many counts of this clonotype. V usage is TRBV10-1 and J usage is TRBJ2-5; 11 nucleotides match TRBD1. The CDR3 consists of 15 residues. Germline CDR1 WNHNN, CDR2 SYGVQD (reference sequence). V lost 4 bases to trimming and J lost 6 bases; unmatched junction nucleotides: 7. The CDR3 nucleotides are TGCGCCAGCAGTGGCGACGGGACAGGGGGAAAGACCCAGTACTTC. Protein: CASSGDGTGGKTQYF.

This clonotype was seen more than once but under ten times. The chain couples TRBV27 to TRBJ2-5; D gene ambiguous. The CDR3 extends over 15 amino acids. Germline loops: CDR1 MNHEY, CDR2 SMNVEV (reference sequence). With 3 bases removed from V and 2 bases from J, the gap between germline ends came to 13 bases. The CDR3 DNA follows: TGTGCCAGCAGTTTCGCTCTGGGGAAGCAAGAGACCCAGTACTTC. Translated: CASSFALGKQETQYF.

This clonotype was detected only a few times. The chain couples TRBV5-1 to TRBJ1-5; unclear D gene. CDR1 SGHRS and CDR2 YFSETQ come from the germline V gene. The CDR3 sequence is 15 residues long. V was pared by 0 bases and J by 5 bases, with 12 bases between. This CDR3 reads CASSLEGNNYQPQHF. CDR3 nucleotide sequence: TGCGCCAGCAGCTTGGAGGGAAACAATTATCAGCCCCAGCATTTT.

CDR3 sequence reads: CSATDSGDTQYF. CDR3 DNA: TGCAGTGCCACGGACTCCGGCGATACGCAGTATTTT. This chain links TRBV20-1 with TRBJ2-3; a possible D gene is TRBD2 (5 bases). The CDR3 sequence is 12 residues long. CDR1 and CDR2 (germline): DFQATT, SNEGSKA (reference sequence). The V gene lost 6 bases and the J gene lost 6 bases, with 13 bases spanning the gap.

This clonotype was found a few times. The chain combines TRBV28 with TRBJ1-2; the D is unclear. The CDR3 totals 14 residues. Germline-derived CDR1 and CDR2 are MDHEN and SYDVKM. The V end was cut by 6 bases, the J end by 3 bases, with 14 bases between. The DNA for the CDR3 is TGTGCCAGCAGCGCCCGGAGGGAGGACTATGGCTACACCTTC. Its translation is CASSARREDYGYTF.

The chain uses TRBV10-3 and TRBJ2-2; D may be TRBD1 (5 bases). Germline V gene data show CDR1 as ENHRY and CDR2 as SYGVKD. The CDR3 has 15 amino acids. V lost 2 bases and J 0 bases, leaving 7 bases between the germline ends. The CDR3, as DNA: TGTGCCATCAGTGAGCGGACACCGAACACCGGGGAGCTGTTTTTT. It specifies CAISERTPNTGELFF.

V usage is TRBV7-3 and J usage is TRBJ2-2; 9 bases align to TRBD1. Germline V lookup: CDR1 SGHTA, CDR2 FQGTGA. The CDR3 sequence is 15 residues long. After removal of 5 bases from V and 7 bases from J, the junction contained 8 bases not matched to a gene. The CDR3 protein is CASSPGQGLVGELFF. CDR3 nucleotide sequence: TGTGCCAGCAGCCCGGGACAGGGTTTAGTCGGGGAGCTGTTTTTT.

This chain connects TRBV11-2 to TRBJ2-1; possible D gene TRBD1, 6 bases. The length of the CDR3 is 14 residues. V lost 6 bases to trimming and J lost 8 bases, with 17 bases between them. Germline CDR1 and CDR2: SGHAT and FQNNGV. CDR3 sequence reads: CASRWTAPRDEQFF. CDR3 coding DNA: TGTGCCAGCAGATGGACAGCCCCCCGGGATGAGCAGTTCTTC.